The next 27 T cell receptor beta chains were all read from a single sample in a study of OX40 agonist ivuxolimab in advanced cancers. Library construction relied on the immunoSEQ multiplex PCR assay. TCRdb took this table from immuneACCESS and kept in-frame rearrangements with V and J called. Such tables lack part of the clones; where checked against another copy, unresolved V genes explain under half of the gap, and the rest is unexplained. The sample data list fewer than 70,000 clones, and 75% to 95% of these were observed just once. Approximately 11% of the sample is in the top ten clones. The sequencing here drew on CD4+ or CD8+ T cells sorted from blood, taken in a trial of the OX40 agonist ivuxolimab. These receptors were taken from an adult with an advanced solid tumor such as melanoma, head and neck, liver or kidney cancer.

V and J are TRBV6-5 and TRBJ1-1; possibly TRBD1 for D (6 bases). CDR1 MNHEY and CDR2 SVGAGI come from the germline V gene. The CDR3 spans 15 residues. Trimming pared 0 bases from V and 1 base from J, leaving 9 bases between. The CDR3 nucleotides are TGTGCCAGCAGTTACTCGGGGGCCTGGAACACTGAAGCTTTCTTT. Protein: CASSYSGAWNTEAFF.

The gene calls are TRBV7-6 and TRBJ2-2; D may match TRBD1 or TRBD2 (5 bases each). The V and J ends lost 5 bases and 4 bases respectively, with 17 bases between them. Germline CDR1 reads SGHVS; CDR2 reads FNYEAQ. The CDR3 runs 16 residues. CDR3 residues: CASSPTPGPLTGELFF. CDR3 DNA: TGTGCCAGCAGCCCTACACCGGGACCCCTCACCGGGGAGCTGTTTTTT.

V usage is TRBV7-2 and J usage is TRBJ2-3; 11 bases fit TRBD2. V shed 5 bases, J shed 4 bases, and the junction held 2 bases outside the gene matches. Germline lookup yields CDR1 SGHTA and CDR2 FQGNSA. The CDR3 is made up of 14 amino acids. This chain's CDR3 is CASSELAGADTQYF. Here the CDR3 DNA reads TGTGCCAGCAGCGAACTAGCGGGAGCAGATACGCAGTATTTT. The full variable domain, with the rest looked up from reference TRBV7-2 and TRBJ2-3, is GAGVSQSPSNKVTEKGKDVELRCDPISGHTALYWYRQSLGQGLEFLIYFQGNSAPDKSGLPSDRFSAERTGGSVSTLTIQRTQQEDSAVYLCASSELAGADTQYFGPGTRLTVL.

This chain connects TRBV10-2 to TRBJ2-3; D gene ambiguous. Germline CDR1 reads WSHSY; CDR2 reads SAAADI. CDR3 length: 13 residues. V was cut by 4 bases and J by 1 base, with 6 bases left in between. The CDR3 DNA sequence: TGCGCCAGCAGTGTGTTGGGCACAGATACGCAGTATTTT. Amino acids: CASSVLGTDTQYF.

This clone was seen only once. The chain has TRBV7-6 and TRBJ2-2; D gene ambiguous. Trimming removed 5 bases from V and 1 base from J, with 8 bases in between. The CDR3 has 14 amino acids. Germline assignment: CDR1 SGHVS and CDR2 FNYEAQ. The CDR3 DNA follows: TGTGCCAGCAGCCCGACGGAGAACACCGGGGAGCTGTTTTTT. Residues: CASSPTENTGELFF.

V is TRBV19 and J is TRBJ1-1, with D hard to call. This CDR3 region has 12 residues. CDR1 is LNHDA, CDR2 SQIVND, per germline (reference sequence). With 2 bases removed from V and 1 base from J, the gap between germline ends came to 2 bases. CDR3 nucleotides: TGTGCCAGTAGTATAACGAACACTGAAGCTTTCTTT. Protein product: CASSITNTEAFF. The variable domain in full, with the rest retrieved from reference TRBV19 and TRBJ1-1, is DGGITQSPKYLFRKEGQNVTLSCEQNLNHDAMYWYRQDPGQGLRLIYYSQIVNDFQKGDIAEGYSVSREKKESFPLTVTSAQKNPTAFYLCASSITNTEAFFGQGTRLTVV.

The chain links TRBV2 to TRBJ1-4; D call uncertain. Germline V gives CDR1 SNHLY, CDR2 FYNNEI. V was cut by 2 bases and J by 8 bases, with 15 bases left in between. The CDR3 extends over 15 amino acids. The CDR3: CASSETSGDWEKLFF. CDR3 nucleotides: TGTGCCAGCAGTGAAACTAGTGGGGATTGGGAAAAACTGTTTTTT. Drawing the rest from reference TRBV2 and TRBJ1-4, the complete variable domain is EPEVTQTPSHQVTQMGQEVILRCVPISNHLYFYWYRQILGQKVEFLVSFYNNEISEKSEIFDDQFSVERPDGSNFTLKIRSTKLEDSAMYFCASSETSGDWEKLFFGSGTQLSVL.

This clone was seen only once. The CDR3 loop is CASSAGAGLAGGYEQFF. In nucleotides, the CDR3 is TGTGCCAGCAGCGCAGGCGCCGGACTAGCGGGAGGCTATGAGCAGTTCTTC. The rearrangement joins TRBV9 to TRBJ2-1; 14 bases are a match to TRBD2. The CDR3 is 17 residues long. Germline-derived CDR1 and CDR2 are SGDLS and YYNGEE. V shed 3 bases and J 8 bases; nucleotides not matched to a gene: 10.

The gene calls are TRBV7-9 and TRBJ2-5, with 8 bases fitting TRBD1. V lost 2 bases and J lost 1; bases outside the gene matches: 3. Germline CDR1 and CDR2: SEHNR and FQNEAQ (reference sequence). The CDR3 covers 15 residues. The CDR3 here is CASSLRQGTQETQYF. For the CDR3, the DNA is TGTGCCAGCAGCTTAAGACAGGGGACCCAAGAGACCCAGTACTTC.

The V gene is TRBV5-1, the J gene TRBJ2-1; 15 nucleotides line up with TRBD2. Germline V gene sequence: CDR1 SGHRS, CDR2 YFSETQ. There are 17 residues in the CDR3. V was clipped by 4 bases and J by 5 bases; unmatched bases: 7. DNA for the CDR3: TGCGCCAGCAGCGAGTGGACTAGCGGGAGGGCACACAATGAGCAGTTCTTC. Protein sequence: CASSEWTSGRAHNEQFF.

This chain connects TRBV4-3 to TRBJ2-1; unclear D gene. This CDR3 is 16 amino acids long. The germline V gene has CDR1 LGHNA and CDR2 YSLEER. Trimming shortened V by 0 bases and J by 2 bases, and 11 bases separated the two germline ends. The DNA of the CDR3 is TGCGCCAGCAGCCAAGATTCGGTAGCAGCCTACAATGAGCAGTTCTTC. It specifies CASSQDSVAAYNEQFF.

This clone has only one observation. The rearrangement links TRBV7-9 to TRBJ2-1, with 7 bases matching TRBD1. The CDR3 contains 16 residues. J lost 4 bases, V lost 3 bases, and 9 bases had no gene match. Germline loops: CDR1 SEHNR, CDR2 FQNEAQ (reference sequence). The CDR3 region is CASSFIRTGPYNEQFF. The CDR3 DNA sequence: TGTGCCAGCAGCTTCATTAGGACAGGTCCTTACAATGAGCAGTTCTTC. The full variable domain, in which reference TRBV7-9 and TRBJ2-1 provide the parts outside the CDR3, is DTGVSQNPRHKITKRGQNVTFRCDPISEHNRLYWYRQTLGQGPEFLTYFQNEAQLEKSRLLSDRFSAERPKGSFSTLEIQRTEQGDSAMYLCASSFIRTGPYNEQFFGPGTRLTVL.

The CDR3 bases are TGTGCCAGCAGTCTCTCTCGACTAGCGAACTCCTACAATGAGCAGTTCTTC. The encoded protein is CASSLSRLANSYNEQFF. V and J are TRBV28 and TRBJ2-1; 8 bases fit TRBD2. This CDR3 has 17 amino acids. Losses at the gene ends were 5 bases for V and 0 bases for J; bases not matched to a gene: 9. The germline gives CDR1 MDHEN, CDR2 SYDVKM.

The chain links TRBV10-3 to TRBJ2-6; 10 bases match TRBD1. The CDR3 consists of 17 residues. After removal of 4 bases from V and 2 bases from J, the junction contained 5 bases not matched to a gene. CDR1 is ENHRY and CDR2 is SYGVKD in the germline V gene. The CDR3 spells CAISGGDRGAGANVLTF. The CDR3 bases are TGTGCCATCAGTGGCGGGGACAGGGGAGCTGGGGCCAACGTCCTGACTTTC.

This clone rates as medium-sized. This rearrangement joins TRBV4-2 to TRBJ2-1, with 14 bases matching TRBD2. V gave up 3 bases and J gave up 8 bases; unmatched junction bases: 6. This CDR3 is 16 amino acids long. Germline CDR1 reads LGHNA; CDR2 reads YNFKEQ. CDR3 residues: CASSQSGTSGSDEQFF. CDR3 in DNA: TGTGCCAGCAGCCAGTCCGGGACTAGCGGGAGTGATGAGCAGTTCTTC.

This clone qualifies as large. The chain has TRBV9 and TRBJ2-3; TRBD2 matches at 8 bases. This CDR3 has 17 amino acids. The V and J ends lost 3 bases and 6 bases, in that order; junction bases with no gene match: 15. From germline, CDR1 is SGDLS and CDR2 YYNGEE. The CDR3 protein is CASSGGTGGPLSDTQYF. The CDR3 DNA sequence: TGTGCCAGCAGCGGGGGAACGGGAGGGCCCTTATCGGATACGCAGTATTTT.

This clone was counted only a few times. The genes are TRBV7-2 and TRBJ2-7; 8 bases are a match to TRBD2. Germline loops: CDR1 SGHTA, CDR2 FQGNSA. There are 13 residues in the CDR3. With 8 bases clipped from V and 0 bases from J, the junction kept 3 bases outside the gene matches. In DNA, the CDR3 is TGTGCCAGCTGTAGCGGGGACTCCTACGAGCAGTACTTC. As protein: CASCSGDSYEQYF.

The CDR3 spells CASSSGTSGKNEQFF. CDR3 in DNA: TGCGCCAGCAGCTCCGGGACTAGCGGTAAAAATGAGCAGTTCTTC. The V gene is TRBV5-1, the J gene TRBJ2-1, with TRBD2 matching 11 bases. The CDR3 spans 15 residues. Germline trimming cut 3 bases from V and 7 bases from J; bases unmatched to any gene: 6. Germline V CDR1 and CDR2: SGHRS, YFSETQ.

The chain couples TRBV6-5 to TRBJ2-2, with 10 bases that match TRBD2. CDR1 is MNHEY and CDR2 is SVGAGI in the germline V gene. This CDR3 contains 14 residues. V was clipped by 5 bases and J by 3 bases; unmatched bases: 0. The CDR3 is CASSSGRDTGELFF. CDR3 bases: TGTGCCAGCAGTAGCGGGAGGGACACCGGGGAGCTGTTTTTT.

CDR3 sequence reads: CASSDPGQGRYEQYF. CDR3 DNA sequence: TGTGCCAGCAGTGACCCGGGACAGGGGCGGTACGAGCAGTACTTC. This chain connects TRBV2 to TRBJ2-7, with 10 bases that match TRBD1. In germline, CDR1 is SNHLY, CDR2 FYNNEI. The length of the CDR3 is 15 residues. V shed 3 bases and J 4 bases; nucleotides not matched to a gene: 6.

Of note for this clone: Relative to the germline gene, one junction end is altered; a read error may explain this. This chain links TRBV7-9 with TRBJ2-1; possibly TRBD1 for D (6 bases). Per germline, CDR1 SEHNR and CDR2 FQNEAQ (reference sequence). The CDR3 is 13 amino acids. The CDR3 sequence: CASSGDRDNEQFF. CDR3 sequence (DNA): TGTGCCAGCAGCGGCGACCGGGACAATGAACAGTTCTTC.

This sequence joins TRBV7-9 and TRBJ2-3, with 9 bases aligning to TRBD2. Germline CDR1 reads SEHNR; CDR2 reads FQNEAQ (reference sequence). This CDR3 is 15 amino acids long. Trimming cost V 3 bases and J 0 bases; bases outside gene matches: 1. The CDR3 sequence: CASSFTSGSTDTQYF. As DNA, the CDR3 is TGTGCCAGCAGCTTTACTAGCGGGAGCACAGATACGCAGTATTTT.

The CDR3 reads CASSRGEGQPQHF. CDR3 DNA sequence: TGTGCCAGCAGTCGGGGGGAAGGTCAGCCCCAGCATTTT. The chain couples TRBV27 to TRBJ1-5; tentative D call: TRBD1 (5 bases). Germline CDR1 and CDR2: MNHEY and SMNVEV (reference sequence). The V and J ends lost 5 bases and 6 bases respectively, with 11 bases between them. This CDR3 has 13 residues.

The chain employs TRBV29-1 and TRBJ2-1; 13 bases are a match to TRBD2. V gave up 1 base and J gave up 1 base; unmatched junction bases: 13. Germline V gene lookup returns CDR1 SQVTM and CDR2 ANQGSEA. The CDR3 covers 20 residues. CDR3 in DNA: TGCAGCGTTGAAGGGTCTATCTTACTAGCGGGAGGGAGATCCTACAATGAGCAGTTCTTC. The encoded protein is CSVEGSILLAGGRSYNEQFF.

This chain uses TRBV5-6 with TRBJ2-7; 10 positions match TRBD2. Trimming removed 0 bases from V and 4 bases from J; junction bases left unmatched: 10. Looked up from germline, CDR1 is SGHDT and CDR2 is YYEEEE. This CDR3 is built from 17 residues. The DNA for the CDR3 is TGTGCCAGCAGCTTGGCCCTACTAGCGGGACTTCCTTACGAGCAGTACTTC. Encoded protein: CASSLALLAGLPYEQYF.

A single count supports this clone. The rearrangement uses TRBV5-1 and TRBJ1-1; the D is unclear. This CDR3 has 14 amino acids. V lost 4 bases to trimming and J lost 6 bases, with 16 bases between them. Looked up from germline, CDR1 is SGHRS and CDR2 is YFSETQ. CDR3 nucleotide sequence: TGCGCCAGCAGCGGAAGCGGTCTAAAATCTGAAGCTTTCTTT. Its translation: CASSGSGLKSEAFF.

The rearrangement links TRBV7-9 to TRBJ2-7, with TRBD2 identical over 8 bases. Germline V gene data show CDR1 as SEHNR and CDR2 as FQNEAQ (reference sequence). V lost 9 bases and J lost 0; bases outside the gene matches: 4. This CDR3 is 13 amino acids long. The CDR3 protein is CASSGTSSYEQYF. DNA for the CDR3: TGTGCCAGTAGCGGGACAAGCTCCTACGAGCAGTACTTC.